The 20 T cell receptor beta chains below come from one sample, sequenced in a study of control samples from healthy donors and cancer patients. TCRdb keeps only in-frame clones here, not all; method: immunoSEQ multiplex PCR. This table has about 120,000 clones, 75% to 95% appearing once. The sequenced sample consisted of blood. Source of these receptors: a man aged 35 to 55 in good health.

The V call is TRBV10-1, the J call TRBJ1-1, with 8 bases matching TRBD1. Per germline, CDR1 WNHNN and CDR2 SYGVQD (reference sequence). The CDR3 totals 13 residues. V shed 6 bases and J 5 bases; nucleotides not matched to a gene: 5. CDR3 sequence reads: CASRDTGGTEAFF. The DNA of the CDR3 is TGCGCCAGCAGGGACACAGGGGGGACTGAAGCTTTCTTT.

The chain carries TRBV19 and TRBJ1-1, with unresolved D. The CDR3 totals 13 residues. Germline V gene lookup returns CDR1 LNHDA and CDR2 SQIVND (reference sequence). V lost 10 bases and J lost 5, with 17 bases in between. The CDR3 region has the DNA TGTGCCACTTCCACCAACCGGGGAACTGAAGCTTTCTTT. It translates to CATSTNRGTEAFF.

J is TRBJ1-5 and V is TRBV16; D call uncertain. Per germline, CDR1 KGHSY and CDR2 FQNENV. With 0 bases removed from V and 0 bases from J, the gap between germline ends came to 9 bases. The CDR3 runs 16 residues. CDR3: CASSQSGGNSNQPQHF. CDR3 sequence (DNA): TGTGCCAGCAGCCAATCCGGCGGAAATAGCAATCAGCCCCAGCATTTT.

In this sample, this clone turned up once. The V and J genes are TRBV7-9 and TRBJ2-7, with D perhaps being TRBD1 or TRBD2 (5 bases each). Germline values: CDR1 SEHNR, CDR2 FQNEAQ (reference sequence). The length of the CDR3 is 14 residues. V was trimmed by 5 bases and J by 3 bases, leaving 14 bases between them. The CDR3 spells CASSHGTALYEQYF. In nucleotides, the CDR3 is TGTGCCAGCAGCCACGGGACGGCTCTCTACGAGCAGTACTTC.

CDR3 nucleotide sequence: TGCGCCAGCAGCTTCTTAGCAGGGGGACCCGGGGAGCTGTTTTTT. Its protein product is CASSFLAGGPGELFF. The chain combines TRBV5-1 with TRBJ2-2, with 7 bases identical to TRBD1. V was pared by 2 bases and J by 6 bases, with 7 bases of the junction left unmatched. The germline CDR1 and CDR2 sequences are SGHRS and YFSETQ. This CDR3 is built from 15 residues.

The gene calls are TRBV25-1 and TRBJ1-6; D ambiguous. CDR3 length: 15 amino acids. The V end was cut by 3 bases, the J end by 7 bases, with 13 bases between. Germline assignment: CDR1 MGHDK and CDR2 SYGVNS. The CDR3 loop reads CASSESGGENSPLHF. The CDR3 region has the DNA TGTGCCAGCAGTGAGTCGGGCGGGGAGAATTCACCCCTCCACTTT.

The table lists this clone with a count of one. The chain joins TRBV6-5 to TRBJ2-4; D remains unclear. The germline V and J ends were trimmed by 7 bases and 6 bases, with 19 bases remaining between them. The CDR3 length is 15 residues. Germline V lookup: CDR1 MNHEY, CDR2 SVGAGI. DNA of the CDR3: TGTGCCAGCACCCAATTCGCCCGCACAACAAACATTCAGTACTTC. Encoded protein: CASTQFARTTNIQYF.

This clone has more than one count but fewer than ten. V is TRBV28 and J is TRBJ1-5; D unclear. Trimming pared 6 bases from V and 9 bases from J, leaving 9 bases between. The CDR3 totals 11 residues. From germline, CDR1 is MDHEN and CDR2 SYDVKM. The CDR3 is CASRSLGPQHF. Written as DNA, the CDR3 is TGTGCCAGCAGATCTCTGGGGCCCCAGCATTTT. The complete variable domain, with remaining parts taken from reference TRBV28 and TRBJ1-5, reads DVKVTQSSRYLVKRTGEKVFLECVQDMDHENMFWYRQDPGLGLRLIYFSYDVKMKEKGDIPEGYSVSREKKERFSLILESASTNQTSMYLCASRSLGPQHFGDGTRLSIL.

The rearrangement joins TRBV4-2 to TRBJ1-6; no clear D gene. The germline V gene encodes CDR1 LGHNA and CDR2 YNFKEQ. The CDR3 sequence is 17 residues long. Between the trimmed V and J ends, which lost 0 bases and 0 bases, there was a span of 9 bases. CDR3 sequence: CASSQELGSSYNSPLHF. The CDR3 DNA is TGTGCCAGCAGCCAAGAACTGGGGAGCTCCTATAATTCACCCCTCCACTTT.

The chain recombines TRBV7-8 with TRBJ1-4; tentatively, D is TRBD1 (6 bases). The CDR3 has 16 residues. The germline V and J ends were trimmed by 1 base and 5 bases, with 14 bases remaining between them. Germline CDR1 and CDR2: SGHVS and FQNEAQ. The CDR3 DNA reads as TGTGCCAGCAGCTTAGAAGGTACAGGGATGAATGAAAAACTGTTTTTT. Residues: CASSLEGTGMNEKLFF.

The CDR3 region has the DNA TGTGCCAGCAGTTCCACGGACAGGGCCCTTGGTTGGGCTTTCTTT. It codes for CASSSTDRALGWAFF. The chain combines TRBV6-6 with TRBJ1-1; 8 bases are shared with TRBD1. Germline assignment: CDR1 MNHNY and CDR2 SVGAGI (reference sequence). The CDR3 is 15 amino acids. V was clipped by 4 bases and J by 11 bases; unmatched bases: 15.

The chain carries TRBV5-4 and TRBJ2-5, with TRBD2 matching over 15 bases. The V gene end was trimmed by 0 bases and the J gene end by 4 bases; junction bases not matched to a gene: 4. The CDR3 is made up of 17 amino acids. The germline V gene encodes CDR1 SGHNT and CDR2 YYREEE (reference sequence). CDR3 nucleotides: TGTGCCAGCAGCTTGGGGCGGACTAGCGGGGGGGTAGAGACCCAGTACTTC. This encodes CASSLGRTSGGVETQYF.

This sequence joins TRBV7-6 and TRBJ1-3; 7 nucleotides agree with TRBD1. Germline CDR1 SGHVS, CDR2 FNYEAQ. This CDR3 contains 15 residues. V gave up 1 base and J gave up 2 bases; unmatched junction bases: 2. CDR3: CASSLGQGAGNTIYF. The CDR3, as DNA: TGTGCCAGCAGCTTAGGGCAGGGGGCTGGAAACACCATATATTTT.

The J gene is TRBJ1-2, the V gene TRBV9; D remains unclear. CDR3 length: 15 amino acids. Germline V CDR1 and CDR2: SGDLS, YYNGEE. Trimming took 0 bases from V and 5 from J, leaving 14 bases between them. CDR3 DNA sequence: TGTGCCAGCAGCGTAGCTGGATCGGCGCGGTATGGCTACACCTTC. Translated: CASSVAGSARYGYTF. Complete variable domain (other parts from reference TRBV9 and TRBJ1-2): DSGVTQTPKHLITATGQRVTLRCSPRSGDLSVYWYQQSLDQGLQFLIQYYNGEERAKGNILERFSAQQFPDLHSELNLSSLELGDSALYFCASSVAGSARYGYTFGSGTRLTVV.

The rearrangement links TRBV5-1 to TRBJ1-1; no definite D call. Germline loops: CDR1 SGHRS, CDR2 YFSETQ. The V and J ends lost 4 bases and 3 bases respectively, with 10 bases between them. The CDR3 runs 13 residues. CDR3 DNA: TGCGCCAGCAGCCTTCAAAAGGACACTGAAGCTTTCTTT. Protein: CASSLQKDTEAFF.

The chain uses TRBV4-2 and TRBJ1-5, with unresolved D. This CDR3 is built from 16 residues. Germline CDR1 LGHNA, CDR2 YNFKEQ. With 4 bases removed from V and 0 bases from J, the gap between germline ends came to 13 bases. The CDR3 sequence is CASSLTSTNSNQPQHF. CDR3 bases: TGTGCCAGCAGCCTAACCTCCACAAATAGCAATCAGCCCCAGCATTTT.

In its sample, this clone was seen a few times. J is TRBJ1-5 and V is TRBV6-1; no reliable D call. Germline loops: CDR1 MNHNS, CDR2 SASEGT. V lost 3 bases, J lost 2 bases, and 5 bases lay in between. This CDR3 is 13 amino acids long. The CDR3 region has the DNA TGTGCCAGCAGTGATGGAGGCAATCAGCCCCAGCATTTT. Translating gives CASSDGGNQPQHF.

The CDR3 protein is CAISALAGTYEQYF. The DNA for the CDR3 is TGTGCCATCAGTGCCTTAGCGGGGACATACGAGCAGTACTTC. This sequence joins TRBV10-3 and TRBJ2-7, with 8 bases lining up with TRBD2. The CDR3 is 14 amino acids. V lost 4 bases and J lost 4; bases outside the gene matches: 6. Germline V gene data show CDR1 as ENHRY and CDR2 as SYGVKD.

The chain uses TRBV14 and TRBJ1-5; D not resolved. The V gene's germline CDR1 is SGHDN and CDR2 FVKESK. The CDR3 covers 13 residues. The ends were cut back, 0 bases at V and 9 bases at J, with 9 bases in the middle. Written as DNA, the CDR3 is TGTGCCAGCAGCCAAGAGCTAGCCGGGCCCCAGCATTTT. It codes for CASSQELAGPQHF.

The chain recombines TRBV5-5 with TRBJ1-2; possible D gene TRBD1, 5 bases. This CDR3 has 15 amino acids. V lost 0 bases, J lost 2 bases, and 11 bases lay in between. Germline V CDR1 and CDR2: SGHKS, YYEKEE (reference sequence). DNA for the CDR3: TGTGCCAGCAGCTTGGTAGGGGACGCGAACTATGGCTACACCTTC. Protein: CASSLVGDANYGYTF. The whole variable domain, remainder taken from reference TRBV5-5 and TRBJ1-2, is DAGVTQSPTHLIKTRGQQVTLRCSPISGHKSVSWYQQVLGQGPQFIFQYYEKEERGRGNFPDRFSARQFPNYSSELNVNALLLGDSALYLCASSLVGDANYGYTFGSGTRLTVV.